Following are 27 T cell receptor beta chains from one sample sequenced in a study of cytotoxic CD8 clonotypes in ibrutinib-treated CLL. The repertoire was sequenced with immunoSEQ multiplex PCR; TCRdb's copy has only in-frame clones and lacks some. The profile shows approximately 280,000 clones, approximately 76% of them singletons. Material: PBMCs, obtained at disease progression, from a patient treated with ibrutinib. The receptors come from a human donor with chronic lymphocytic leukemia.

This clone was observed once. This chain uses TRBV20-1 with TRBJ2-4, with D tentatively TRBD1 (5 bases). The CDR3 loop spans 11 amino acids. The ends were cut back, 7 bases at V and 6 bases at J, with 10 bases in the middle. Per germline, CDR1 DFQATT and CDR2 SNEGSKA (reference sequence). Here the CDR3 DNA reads TGCAGTGGGGTAGGGGTAAACATTCAGTACTTC. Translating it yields CSGVGVNIQYF.

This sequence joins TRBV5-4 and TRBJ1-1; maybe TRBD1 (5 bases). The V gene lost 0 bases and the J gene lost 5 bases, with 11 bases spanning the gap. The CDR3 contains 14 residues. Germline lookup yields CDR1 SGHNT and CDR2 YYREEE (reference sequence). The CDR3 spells CASSLVQGSTEAFF. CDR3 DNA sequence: TGTGCCAGCAGCTTGGTGCAGGGAAGTACTGAAGCTTTCTTT.

The CDR3 sequence: CAIGSRQGGKQYF. The CDR3 nucleotides are TGTGCCATTGGGAGCCGACAGGGAGGAAAGCAGTACTTC. V usage is TRBV10-3 and J usage is TRBJ2-7; weak D call: TRBD1 (7 bases). This CDR3 has 13 residues. From germline, CDR1 is ENHRY and CDR2 SYGVKD. Deletions cut 9 bases from V and 8 bases from J, with 20 bases between.

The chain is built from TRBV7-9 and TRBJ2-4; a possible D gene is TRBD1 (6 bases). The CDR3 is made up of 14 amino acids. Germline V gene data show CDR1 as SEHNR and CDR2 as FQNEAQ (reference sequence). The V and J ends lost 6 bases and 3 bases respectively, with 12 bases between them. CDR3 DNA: TGTGCCAGCAGTTCGGACAGTAGCAAAAACATTCAGTACTTC. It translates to CASSSDSSKNIQYF.

CDR3: CASSLAGTDTQYF. Written as DNA, the CDR3 is TGCGCCAGCAGCTTGGCGGGGACAGATACGCAGTATTTT. The V and J genes are TRBV5-1 and TRBJ2-3; possible D gene TRBD2, 5 bases. V lost 0 bases to trimming and J lost 3 bases, with 5 bases between them. Germline CDR1 reads SGHRS; CDR2 reads YFSETQ. This CDR3 has 13 residues.

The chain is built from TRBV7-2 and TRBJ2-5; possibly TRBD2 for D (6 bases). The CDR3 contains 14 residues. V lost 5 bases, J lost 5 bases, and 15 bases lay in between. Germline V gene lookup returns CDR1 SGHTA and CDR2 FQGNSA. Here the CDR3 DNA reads TGTGCCAGCAGCGTCCTAGGAGGGGCTGAGACCCAGTACTTC. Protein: CASSVLGGAETQYF.

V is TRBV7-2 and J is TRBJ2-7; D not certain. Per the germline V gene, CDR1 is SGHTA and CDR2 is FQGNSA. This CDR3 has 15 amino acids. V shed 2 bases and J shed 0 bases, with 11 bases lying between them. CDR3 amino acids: CASSLKGGSSYEQYF. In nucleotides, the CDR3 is TGTGCCAGCAGCTTAAAGGGCGGAAGCTCCTACGAGCAGTACTTC.

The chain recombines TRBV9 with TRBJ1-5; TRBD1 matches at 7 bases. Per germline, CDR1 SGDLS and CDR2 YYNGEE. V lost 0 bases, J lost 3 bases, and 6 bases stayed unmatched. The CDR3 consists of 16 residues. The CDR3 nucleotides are TGTGCCAGCAGCGTAGGCGTGGACAGGTACAATCAGCCCCAGCATTTT. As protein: CASSVGVDRYNQPQHF.

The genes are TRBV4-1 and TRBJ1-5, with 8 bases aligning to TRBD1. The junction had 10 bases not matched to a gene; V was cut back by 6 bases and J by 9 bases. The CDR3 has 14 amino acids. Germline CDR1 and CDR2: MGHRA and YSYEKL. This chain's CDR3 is CASRLTGAAGPQHF. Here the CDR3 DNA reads TGCGCCAGCAGACTGACAGGGGCGGCAGGGCCCCAGCATTTT.

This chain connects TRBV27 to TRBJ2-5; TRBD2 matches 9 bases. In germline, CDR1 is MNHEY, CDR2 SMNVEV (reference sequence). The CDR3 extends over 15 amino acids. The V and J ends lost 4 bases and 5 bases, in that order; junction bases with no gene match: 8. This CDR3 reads CASSSAGLAGETQYF. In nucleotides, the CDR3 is TGTGCCAGCAGTTCCGCGGGACTAGCAGGGGAGACCCAGTACTTC.

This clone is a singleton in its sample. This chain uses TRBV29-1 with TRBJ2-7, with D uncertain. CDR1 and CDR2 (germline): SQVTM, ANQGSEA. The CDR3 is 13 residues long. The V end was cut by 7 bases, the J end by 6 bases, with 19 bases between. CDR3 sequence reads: CSALYGVIPEQYF. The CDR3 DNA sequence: TGCAGCGCGTTATATGGGGTCATCCCCGAGCAGTACTTC.

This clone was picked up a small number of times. The CDR3 region is CAIGSSGSYEQYF. In DNA, the CDR3 is TGTGCCATCGGATCTAGCGGGAGTTACGAGCAGTACTTC. V and J are TRBV10-3 and TRBJ2-7, with 10 positions matching TRBD2. This CDR3 region has 13 residues. With 8 bases clipped from V and 4 bases from J, the junction kept 5 bases outside the gene matches. CDR1 ENHRY and CDR2 SYGVKD come from the germline V gene.

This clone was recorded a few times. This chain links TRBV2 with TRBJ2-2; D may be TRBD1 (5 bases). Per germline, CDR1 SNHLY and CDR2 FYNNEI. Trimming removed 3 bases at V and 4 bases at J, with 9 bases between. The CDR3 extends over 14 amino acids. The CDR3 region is CASSDRQTTGELFF. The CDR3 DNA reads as TGTGCCAGCAGTGACCGACAGACCACCGGGGAGCTGTTTTTT.

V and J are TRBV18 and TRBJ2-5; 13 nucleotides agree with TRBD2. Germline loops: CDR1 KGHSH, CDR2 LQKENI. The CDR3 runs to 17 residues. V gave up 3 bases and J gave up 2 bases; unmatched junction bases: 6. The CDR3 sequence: CASSPIRTSGSQETQYF. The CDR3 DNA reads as TGTGCCAGCTCACCCATTCGGACTAGCGGGAGTCAAGAGACCCAGTACTTC.

Written as DNA, the CDR3 is TGTGCCAGCAGCTTTGGCGTAGCGGGAGGTGAAGAGACCCAGTACTTC. As protein: CASSFGVAGGEETQYF. This rearrangement joins TRBV7-2 to TRBJ2-5, with 10 positions matching TRBD2. The V gene's germline CDR1 is SGHTA and CDR2 FQGNSA. This CDR3 contains 16 residues. Trimming at V came to 3 bases and at J to 3 bases, leaving 7 bases not matched to a gene.

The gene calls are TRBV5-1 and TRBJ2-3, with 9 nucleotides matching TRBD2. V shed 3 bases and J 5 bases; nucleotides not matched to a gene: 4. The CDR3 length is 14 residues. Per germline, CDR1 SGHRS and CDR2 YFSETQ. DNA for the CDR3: TGCGCCAGCAGCTCGCGGGGGGGCGTAGATACGCAGTATTTT. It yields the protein CASSSRGGVDTQYF.

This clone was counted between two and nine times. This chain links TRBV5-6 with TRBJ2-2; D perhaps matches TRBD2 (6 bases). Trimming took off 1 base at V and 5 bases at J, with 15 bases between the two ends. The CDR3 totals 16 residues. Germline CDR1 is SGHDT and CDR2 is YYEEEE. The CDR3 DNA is TGTGCCAGCAGCTTGCACCAACTCGGAGGGACCGGGGAGCTGTTTTTT. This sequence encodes CASSLHQLGGTGELFF.

The CDR3 DNA reads as TGTGCCAGCAGCCCGCGCAGGGGGTCTGGCGGGGAGCTGTTTTTT. Protein product: CASSPRRGSGGELFF. The rearrangement links TRBV5-4 to TRBJ2-2; 7 bases fit TRBD1. The junction had 10 bases not matched to a gene; V was cut back by 4 bases and J by 7 bases. This CDR3 is built from 15 residues. Germline CDR1 SGHNT, CDR2 YYREEE (reference sequence).

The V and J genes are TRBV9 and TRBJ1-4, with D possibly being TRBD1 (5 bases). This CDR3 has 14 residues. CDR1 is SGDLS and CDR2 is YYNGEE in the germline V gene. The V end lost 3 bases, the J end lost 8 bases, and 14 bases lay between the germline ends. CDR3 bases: TGTGCCAGCAGCGGGACAAGAAGTCCCGAAAAACTGTTTTTT. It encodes CASSGTRSPEKLFF.

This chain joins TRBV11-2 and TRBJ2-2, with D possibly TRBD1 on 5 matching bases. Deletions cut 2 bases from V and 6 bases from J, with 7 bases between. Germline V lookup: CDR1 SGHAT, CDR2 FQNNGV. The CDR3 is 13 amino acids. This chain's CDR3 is CASSLLGPGELFF. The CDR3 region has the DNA TGTGCCAGCAGCTTATTGGGGCCCGGGGAGCTGTTTTTT.

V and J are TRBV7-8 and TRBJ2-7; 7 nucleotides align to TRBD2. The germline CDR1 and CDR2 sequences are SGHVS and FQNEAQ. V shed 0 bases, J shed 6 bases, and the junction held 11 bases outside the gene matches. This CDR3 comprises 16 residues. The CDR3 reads CASSLAFGGGSAEQYF. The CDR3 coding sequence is TGTGCCAGCAGCTTAGCGTTTGGTGGCGGGAGCGCCGAGCAGTACTTC.

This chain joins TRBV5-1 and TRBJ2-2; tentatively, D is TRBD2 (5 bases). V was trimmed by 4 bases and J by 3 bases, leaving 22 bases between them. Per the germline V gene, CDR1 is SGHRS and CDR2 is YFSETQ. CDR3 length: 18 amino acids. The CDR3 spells CASSRWKVASTYTGELFF. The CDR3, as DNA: TGCGCCAGCAGCCGATGGAAAGTCGCTAGCACTTACACCGGGGAGCTGTTTTTT.

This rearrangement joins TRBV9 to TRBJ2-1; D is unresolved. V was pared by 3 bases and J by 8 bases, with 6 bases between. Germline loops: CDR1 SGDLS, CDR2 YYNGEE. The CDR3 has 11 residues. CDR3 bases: TGTGCCAGCAGCGGCCTCCATGAGCAGTTCTTC. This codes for CASSGLHEQFF.

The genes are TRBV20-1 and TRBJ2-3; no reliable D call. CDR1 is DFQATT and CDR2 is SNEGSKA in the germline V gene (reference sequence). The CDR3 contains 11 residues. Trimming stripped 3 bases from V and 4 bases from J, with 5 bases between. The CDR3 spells CSARGSDTQYF. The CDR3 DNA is TGCAGTGCTAGGGGATCAGATACGCAGTATTTT.

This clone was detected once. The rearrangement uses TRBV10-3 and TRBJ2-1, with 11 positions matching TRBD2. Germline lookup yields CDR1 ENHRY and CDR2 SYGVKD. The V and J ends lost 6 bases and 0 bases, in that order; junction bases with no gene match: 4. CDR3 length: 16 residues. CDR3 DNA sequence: TGTGCCATCAGGATTACTAGCGGGAGCTCCTACAATGAGCAGTTCTTC. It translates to CAIRITSGSSYNEQFF.

In DNA form, the CDR3 reads TGTGCCAGCAGTTTATATTCCCCTGTTCGGGGTCTTAATCAGCCCCAGCATTTT. Residues: CASSLYSPVRGLNQPQHF. This chain connects TRBV28 to TRBJ1-5; D is undetermined. This CDR3 is built from 18 residues. Trimming removed 1 base from V and 4 bases from J, with 20 bases in between. Germline loops: CDR1 MDHEN, CDR2 SYDVKM. The full variable domain, with the rest looked up from reference TRBV28 and TRBJ1-5, is DVKVTQSSRYLVKRTGEKVFLECVQDMDHENMFWYRQDPGLGLRLIYFSYDVKMKEKGDIPEGYSVSREKKERFSLILESASTNQTSMYLCASSLYSPVRGLNQPQHFGDGTRLSIL.

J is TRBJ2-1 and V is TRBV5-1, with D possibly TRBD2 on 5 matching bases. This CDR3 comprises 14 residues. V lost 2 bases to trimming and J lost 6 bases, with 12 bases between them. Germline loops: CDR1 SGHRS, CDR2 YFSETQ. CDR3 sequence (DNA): TGCGCCAGCAGCTTTACTGGACTCCTCAATGAGCAGTTCTTC. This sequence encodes CASSFTGLLNEQFF.